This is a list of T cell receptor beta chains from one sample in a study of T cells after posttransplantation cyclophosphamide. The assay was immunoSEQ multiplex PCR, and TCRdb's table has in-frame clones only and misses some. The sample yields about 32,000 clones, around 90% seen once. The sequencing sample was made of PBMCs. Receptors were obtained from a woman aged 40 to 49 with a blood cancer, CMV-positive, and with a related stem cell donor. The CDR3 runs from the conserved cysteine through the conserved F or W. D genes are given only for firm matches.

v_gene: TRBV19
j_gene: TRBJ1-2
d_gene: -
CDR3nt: TGTGCCACTCCGACAGACTATGGCTACACCTTC
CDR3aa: CATPTDYGYTF

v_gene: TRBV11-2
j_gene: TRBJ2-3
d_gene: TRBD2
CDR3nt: TGTGCCAGCAGCCGGACTAGCGGGGGGGCTGGAGATACGCAGTATTTT
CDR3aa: CASSRTSGGAGDTQYF

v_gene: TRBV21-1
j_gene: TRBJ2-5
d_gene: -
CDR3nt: TGTGCCAGCAGCATAGGGGGGGGGCCCCAAGAGACCCAGTACTTC
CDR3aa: CASSIGGGPQETQYF

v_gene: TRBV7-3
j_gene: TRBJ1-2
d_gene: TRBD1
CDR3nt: TGTGCCAGCAGCTCCTCCGGGACAGGGGGTGAAGGCTACACCTTC
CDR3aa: CASSSSGTGGEGYTF

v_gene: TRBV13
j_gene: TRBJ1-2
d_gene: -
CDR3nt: TGTGCCAGCAGGCAATCGGGGGGGGCGGACTATGGCTACACCTTC
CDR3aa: CASRQSGGADYGYTF

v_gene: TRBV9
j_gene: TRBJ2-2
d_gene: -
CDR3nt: TGTGCCAGCAGCGCAGCGAACACCGGGGAGCTGTTTTTT
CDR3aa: CASSAANTGELFF

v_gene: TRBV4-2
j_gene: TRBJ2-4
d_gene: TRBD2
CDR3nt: TGTGCCAGCAGCCAATGGGCGGGGGGTCAGGGGTTGAACATTCAGTACTTC
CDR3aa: CASSQWAGGQGLNIQYF

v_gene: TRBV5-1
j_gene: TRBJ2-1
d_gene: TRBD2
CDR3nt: TGCGCCAGCAGCTTGAGGCTAGCGGGGGGAAATGAGCAGTTCTTC
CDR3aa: CASSLRLAGGNEQFF

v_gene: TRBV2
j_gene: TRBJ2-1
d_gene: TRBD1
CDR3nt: TGTGCCAGCGACGGGGACAGGGGGGATGAGCAGTTCTTC
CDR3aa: CASDGDRGDEQFF

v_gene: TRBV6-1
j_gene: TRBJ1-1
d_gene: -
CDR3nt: TGTGCCAGCAGTGGGACGGGGGGCACTGAAGCTTTCTTT
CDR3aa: CASSGTGGTEAFF